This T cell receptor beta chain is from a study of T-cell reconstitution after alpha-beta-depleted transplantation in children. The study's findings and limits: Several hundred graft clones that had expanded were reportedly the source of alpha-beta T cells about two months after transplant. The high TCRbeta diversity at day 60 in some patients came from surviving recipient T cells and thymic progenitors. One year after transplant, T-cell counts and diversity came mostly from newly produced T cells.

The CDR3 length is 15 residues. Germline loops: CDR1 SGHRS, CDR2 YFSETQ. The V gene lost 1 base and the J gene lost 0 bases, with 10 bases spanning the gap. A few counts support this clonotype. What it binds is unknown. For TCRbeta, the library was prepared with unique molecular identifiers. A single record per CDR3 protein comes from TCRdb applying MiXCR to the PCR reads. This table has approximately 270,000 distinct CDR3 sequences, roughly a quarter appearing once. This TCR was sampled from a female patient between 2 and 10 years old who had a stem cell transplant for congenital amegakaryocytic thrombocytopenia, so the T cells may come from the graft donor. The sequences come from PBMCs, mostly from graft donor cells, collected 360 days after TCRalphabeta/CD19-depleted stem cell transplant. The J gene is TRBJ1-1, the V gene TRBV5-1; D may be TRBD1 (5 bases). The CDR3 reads CASSLSRAMNTEAFF. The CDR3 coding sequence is TGCGCCAGCAGCTTGAGCAGGGCCATGAACACTGAAGCTTTCTTT. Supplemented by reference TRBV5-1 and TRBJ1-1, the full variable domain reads KAGVTQTPRYLIKTRGQQVTLSCSPISGHRSVSWYQQTPGQGLQFLFEYFSETQRNKGNFPGRFSGRQFSNSRSEMNVSTLELGDSALYLCASSLSRAMNTEAFFGQGTRLTVV.